This T cell receptor beta chain was identified during a study of beta chain features in type 1 diabetes. Study-wide background: Examination of sorted cells across all samples involved more than 100,000,000 cells. Study-wide results and caveats: For patients, the naive, central memory and Treg TCRB repertoires appeared more alike than for healthy donors. With patients and controls alike, PCR might favor shorter templates to an equal degree.

This CDR3 region has 13 residues. Germline V gene sequence: CDR1 SGHAT, CDR2 FQDESV (reference sequence). V lost 5 bases, J lost 7 bases, and 6 bases stayed unmatched. About this clone itself: Its antigen is currently unknown.

The investigators reverse transcribed all of the isolated RNA, so they sequenced expressed TCRB transcripts. The table came from immunoSEQ multiplex PCR; TCRdb's copy has only in-frame clones and leaves some out. The table shows around 300,000 clones, with 12% to 15% occurring only once. The chain recombines TRBV11-1 with TRBJ1-2; 8 nucleotides agree with TRBD1. The sample consisted of central memory CD4+ T cells from blood. The sequence derives from a man aged 25 to 45 in good health. CDR3 sequence reads: CASSHRDRRGYTF. In DNA form, the CDR3 reads TGTGCCAGCAGCCACCGGGACAGGCGTGGCTACACCTTC.